This T cell receptor beta chain is drawn from a study of PD-1 blockade in classical Hodgkin lymphoma. The patients all showed relapse after autologous stem cell transplantation, while their brentuximab vedotin exposure varied. Overall study results and limits: Those achieving complete response showed baseline diversity like newly diagnosed patients. Reports indicated that newly diagnosed patients had lower baseline TCR diversity than healthy donors did. CD4+ TCR diversity climbed significantly by C4D1, unlike CD8+ TCR diversity.

Trimming stripped 6 bases from V and 0 bases from J, with 12 bases between. Germline V lookup: CDR1 MNHEY, CDR2 SVGAGI. CDR3 length: 15 residues. Data came from immunoSEQ multiplex PCR; TCRdb stores just in-frame clones and leaves some out. The sample lists about 58,000 clones, around 93% occurring once. Worth noting for this clone: Its cognate antigen is unknown.

This sequence joins TRBV6-5 and TRBJ1-5, with D hard to call. The sequence was collected from a human donor with classical Hodgkin lymphoma. This sample comprised peripheral blood mononuclear cells (PBMCs), obtained before the second cycle of nivolumab. CDR3 nucleotides: TGTGCCAGCAGCCTCGGGCAATATAGCAATCAGCCCCAGCATTTT. Its protein is CASSLGQYSNQPQHF.